The source of this TCR beta chain is a study of blood T cell repertoires in COVID-19. CDR3 size: 16 residues. CDR1 and CDR2 from the germline V gene are MNHEY and SVGEGT. The J segment lost 4 bases and the V segment lost 3 bases, leaving 8 bases of the junction unmatched. Which cohort a participant joined came from the clinical history participants gave. In the original processing: Estimates of nucleated cell counts were drawn from the amplification of reference gene primers. Profiled with immunoSEQ multiplex PCR; TCRdb holds only in-frame clones, not every one. The V and J calls and clone size are taken from that table; D and trimming were inferred from the DNA. The sample shows approximately 260,000 clones, around four fifths of them seen only once.

This chain connects TRBV6-2 or TRBV6-3 to TRBJ1-4, with 7 bases aligning to TRBD1. The sample taken for sequencing was PBMCs or T cells enriched from blood (not recorded which). The TCR was taken from a man aged 25 to 40 with acute COVID-19. The CDR3 sequence is CASSYTPGQVNEKLFF. As DNA, the CDR3 is TGTGCCAGCAGTTATACCCCTGGACAGGTTAATGAAAAACTGTTTTTT.